These 27 T cell receptor beta chains were sequenced from one sample in a study of blood T cells in healthy people across ages. The second PCR ran roughly 6 to 11 cycles with a sample-barcoded 5' primer and J-beta primers. TCRdb itself ran the 5' RACE reads through MiXCR, one entry per CDR3 protein. The sample has 500,000 to 650,000 distinct CDR3 sequences; 27% are singletons. Another study also made use of these data, one on T cells of mothers and their children.

The sequenced material came from blood. These receptors all come from a boy aged 2 to 10 in good health.

This chain joins TRBV12-3 or TRBV12-4 and TRBJ2-5; D ambiguous. The CDR3 totals 14 residues. The V gene lost 2 bases and the J gene lost 1 base, with 8 bases spanning the gap. CDR3 in DNA: TGTGCCAGCAGTTTACCTAAACTCCAAGAGACCCAGTACTTC. Its protein is CASSLPKLQETQYF.

V and J are TRBV12-3 or TRBV12-4 and TRBJ2-5; 8 nucleotides agree with TRBD2. Trimming took 6 bases from V and 2 from J; bases not matched to a gene: 8. CDR3 length: 15 residues. CDR3 sequence: CASSWGLGSQETQYF. Here the CDR3 DNA reads TGTGCCAGCAGCTGGGGACTAGGGAGTCAAGAGACCCAGTACTTC.

The chain links TRBV7-3 to TRBJ2-5, with TRBD2 matching 9 bases. The V and J ends lost 5 bases and 2 bases, in that order; junction bases with no gene match: 9. The CDR3 totals 16 residues. CDR1 and CDR2 from the germline V gene are SGHTA and FQGTGA. The CDR3 coding sequence is TGTGCCAGCAGCCCCCTGCGGGGGGGGGGACAAGAGACCCAGTACTTC. Its translation: CASSPLRGGGQETQYF. The variable domain in full, completed from reference TRBV7-3 and TRBJ2-5, reads GAGVSQTPSNKVTEKGKYVELRCDPISGHTALYWYRQSLGQGPEFLIYFQGTGAADDSGLPNDRFFAVRPEGSVSTLKIQRTERGDSAVYLCASSPLRGGGQETQYFGPGTRLLVL.

This rearrangement joins TRBV30 to TRBJ2-4, with D possibly being TRBD1 (5 bases). CDR1 is GTSNPN, CDR2 SVGIG, per germline (reference sequence). The CDR3 is 11 residues long. Trimming took 4 bases from V and 10 from J, leaving 11 bases between them. The CDR3 bases are TGTGCCTGGAAGCAGGGAATTATTCAGTACTTC. The encoded protein is CAWKQGIIQYF.

This clonotype occurred once. The J gene is TRBJ2-5, the V gene TRBV3-1, with D uncertain. The CDR3 is 15 residues long. Germline V gene lookup returns CDR1 LGHDT and CDR2 YNNKEL (reference sequence). V lost 4 bases and J 2 bases, leaving 14 bases between the germline ends. The CDR3 protein is CASSPWTEKQETQYF. As DNA, the CDR3 is TGTGCCAGCAGCCCATGGACGGAAAAGCAAGAGACCCAGTACTTC.

In its sample, this clonotype was seen a few times. CDR3 in amino acids: CSVVDGESYGYTF. CDR3 DNA: TGCAGCGTTGTTGATGGGGAGAGCTATGGCTACACCTTC. The chain couples TRBV29-1 to TRBJ1-2; D is ambiguous. The CDR3 spans 13 residues. Germline loops: CDR1 SQVTM, CDR2 ANQGSEA. V lost 4 bases and J lost 4, with 13 bases in between.

This clonotype was detected a few times. The chain carries TRBV6-1 and TRBJ2-3; D may be TRBD2 (5 bases). The germline V gene has CDR1 MNHNS and CDR2 SASEGT. The V end lost 1 base, the J end lost 6 bases, and 14 bases lay between the germline ends. The CDR3 is made up of 15 amino acids. CDR3 bases: TGTGCCAGCAGTGAAGGACTGCTCCGCGGGGATACGCAGTATTTT. It codes for CASSEGLLRGDTQYF.

This rearrangement joins TRBV9 to TRBJ2-3; 9 bases align to TRBD2. The CDR3 runs 16 residues. V gave up 3 bases and J gave up 2 bases; unmatched junction bases: 7. Per the germline V gene, CDR1 is SGDLS and CDR2 is YYNGEE. Here the CDR3 DNA reads TGTGCCAGCAGCGCTCTAGCGGGGCAATCCACAGATACGCAGTATTTT. As protein: CASSALAGQSTDTQYF.

This clonotype was detected a few times. The CDR3 is CATSDQGEEYEQYF. CDR3 DNA: TGTGCCACCAGTGACCAAGGGGAGGAGTACGAGCAGTACTTC. This sequence joins TRBV24-1 and TRBJ2-7; tentatively, D is TRBD2 (6 bases). CDR3 length: 14 residues. V was shortened by 4 bases and J by 4 bases, with 13 bases between the two germline ends. Germline V CDR1 and CDR2: KGHDR, SFDVKD.

The table lists this clonotype with a few counts. V gene TRBV7-9 combines with J gene TRBJ2-7, with TRBD2 as a possible D gene (5 bases). Germline lookup yields CDR1 SEHNR and CDR2 FQNEAQ (reference sequence). The V end lost 5 bases, the J end lost 5 bases, and 25 bases lay between the germline ends. CDR3 length: 17 residues. The CDR3 nucleotides are TGTGCCAGCAGCGACCCGGCGGACTCCCCACCTCCTAACGAGCAGTACTTC. It codes for CASSDPADSPPPNEQYF.

The chain employs TRBV27 and TRBJ2-3, with 10 positions matching TRBD2. Germline V CDR1 and CDR2: MNHEY, SMNVEV (reference sequence). V lost 4 bases to trimming and J lost 2 bases; unmatched junction nucleotides: 3. The CDR3 consists of 15 residues. The CDR3 sequence is CASSSGLAATDTQYF. CDR3 in DNA: TGTGCCAGCAGTTCTGGACTAGCGGCCACAGATACGCAGTATTTT.

The rearrangement joins TRBV20-1 to TRBJ2-7, with 8 nucleotides matching TRBD2. V lost 3 bases, J lost 0 bases, and 7 bases stayed unmatched. Per germline, CDR1 DFQATT and CDR2 SNEGSKA (reference sequence). CDR3 length: 15 residues. CDR3 residues: CSASFAGGFSYEQYF. The CDR3, as DNA: TGCAGTGCTAGTTTTGCGGGGGGATTCTCCTACGAGCAGTACTTC.

This clonotype was recorded a few times. The rearrangement uses TRBV6-1 and TRBJ2-1, with TRBD2 matching 8 bases. This CDR3 has 20 residues. CDR1 and CDR2 (germline): MNHNS, SASEGT. Trimming removed 6 bases from V and 0 bases from J; junction bases left unmatched: 19. The CDR3 DNA is TGTGCCAGCAGGAGAACTATTAGCGGGGTCCATAAGAGCTCCTACAATGAGCAGTTCTTC. It encodes CASRRTISGVHKSSYNEQFF.

This clonotype was counted a few times. The CDR3 loop reads CASSLVGADYEQYF. DNA for the CDR3: TGTGCCAGCAGTTTGGTAGGGGCGGACTACGAGCAGTACTTC. The rearrangement uses TRBV27 and TRBJ2-5, with D tentatively TRBD1 (5 bases). The J call could be wrong; TRBJ2-7 is a better fit for the DNA end. CDR1 and CDR2 from the germline V gene are MNHEY and SMNVEV (reference sequence). The CDR3 extends over 14 amino acids.

This clonotype was seen only a few times. J is TRBJ1-1 and V is TRBV29-1; no reliable D call. The length of the CDR3 is 11 residues. The V end was cut by 7 bases, the J end by 6 bases, with 12 bases between. Per germline, CDR1 SQVTM and CDR2 ANQGSEA. The CDR3: CSGHSGPEAFF. The CDR3 DNA is TGCAGCGGGCATAGCGGGCCTGAAGCTTTCTTT. The full variable domain, in which reference TRBV29-1 and TRBJ1-1 provide the parts outside the CDR3, is SAVISQKPSRDICQRGTSLTIQCQVDSQVTMMFWYRQQPGQSLTLIATANQGSEATYESGFVIDKFPISRPNLTFSTLTVSNMSPEDSSIYLCSGHSGPEAFFGQGTRLTVV.

The rearrangement links TRBV28 to TRBJ2-5; 7 bases are a match to TRBD1. V shed 6 bases, J shed 6 bases, and the junction held 7 bases outside the gene matches. Germline CDR1 MDHEN, CDR2 SYDVKM. This CDR3 is 13 amino acids long. This chain's CDR3 is CASSRQGPKTQYF. DNA for the CDR3: TGTGCCAGCAGCAGACAGGGTCCGAAGACCCAGTACTTC.

The rearrangement links TRBV11-2 to TRBJ1-2, with 9 nucleotides matching TRBD1. Losses at the gene ends were 6 bases for V and 5 bases for J; bases not matched to a gene: 10. CDR1 and CDR2 (germline): SGHAT, FQNNGV. The CDR3 extends over 15 amino acids. The CDR3 DNA reads TGTGCCAGCAGAAACAGGGGGCTAAGCGGTTATGGCTACACCTTC. Residues: CASRNRGLSGYGYTF.

On this clonotype itself: The CDR3 does not close with the conserved phenylalanine or tryptophan, likely indicating a read error. This rearrangement joins TRBV29-1 to TRBJ2-2; possible D gene TRBD2, 5 bases. V lost 8 bases to trimming and J lost 1 base, with 17 bases between them. Germline loops: CDR1 SQVTM, CDR2 ANQGSEA. The CDR3 is 15 amino acids. CDR3 sequence reads: CSSSPAVMNTGELFL. The DNA for the CDR3 is TGCAGCTCTAGCCCAGCAGTGATGAACACCGGGGAGCTGTTTCTT.

The sample holds one count of this clonotype. This chain's CDR3 is CASSYGLAGTADTQYF. CDR3 bases: TGTGCCAGCAGTTACGGTCTAGCGGGAACAGCAGATACGCAGTATTTT. This chain joins TRBV6-2 or TRBV6-3 and TRBJ2-3; 9 nucleotides agree with TRBD2. In germline, CDR1 is MNHEY, CDR2 SVGEGT. The junction had 7 bases not matched to a gene; V was cut back by 2 bases and J by 4 bases. CDR3 length: 16 residues.

V and J are TRBV2 and TRBJ1-5; D is undetermined. Between the trimmed V and J ends, which lost 4 bases and 4 bases, there was a span of 11 bases. The CDR3 is made up of 14 amino acids. Germline CDR1 SNHLY, CDR2 FYNNEI. Here the CDR3 reads CASSADGVNQPQHF. The CDR3 DNA reads as TGTGCCAGCAGTGCGGACGGAGTAAATCAGCCCCAGCATTTT.

The chain uses TRBV7-2 and TRBJ2-5, with D hard to call. The end of the DNA is better explained by TRBJ2-7, so the J call may be wrong. CDR1 and CDR2 (germline): SGHTA, FQGNSA. The CDR3 is made up of 11 amino acids. The CDR3 region has the DNA TGTGCCAGCAGCAACAACTACGAGCAGTACTTC. This translates into CASSNNYEQYF.

The chain combines TRBV29-1 with TRBJ1-5; no clear D gene. Germline V lookup: CDR1 SQVTM, CDR2 ANQGSEA. The CDR3 is 12 amino acids. The ends were cut back, 4 bases at V and 2 bases at J, with 6 bases in the middle. The CDR3 spells CSVVEGNQPQHF. DNA for the CDR3: TGCAGCGTTGTTGAGGGCAATCAGCCCCAGCATTTT.

This clonotype occurred a few times. CDR3 residues: CASSQGIQREYSEQYF. The CDR3 nucleotides are TGTGCCAGCAGTCAAGGAATCCAGCGGGAGTACTCCGAGCAGTACTTC. This rearrangement joins TRBV7-9 to TRBJ2-1; 8 positions match TRBD2. TRBJ2-7 explains the end of the DNA better; the J call may be wrong. This CDR3 is built from 16 residues. CDR1 and CDR2 (germline): SEHNR, FQNEAQ (reference sequence).

The CDR3 nucleotides read TGTGCCAGCAGAGTGACAGGTCCTCCTTACAATGAGCAGTTCTTC. Translating gives CASRVTGPPYNEQFF. The V and J genes are TRBV6-2 or TRBV6-3 and TRBJ2-1; tentatively, D is TRBD1 (6 bases). This CDR3 is 15 amino acids long. Germline loops: CDR1 MNHEY, CDR2 SVGEGT. V was cut by 6 bases and J by 4 bases, with 16 bases left in between.

The CDR3 DNA follows: TGCGCCAGCAGCTTGGAAGAGACAGGCTACGAGCAGTACTTC. Translation: CASSLEETGYEQYF. V is TRBV4-3 and J is TRBJ2-7; TRBD1 might be the D (6 bases). There are 14 residues in the CDR3. Trimming removed 5 bases at V and 3 bases at J, with 14 bases between. Germline assignment: CDR1 LGHNA and CDR2 YSLEER.

The gene calls are TRBV28 and TRBJ2-7; a possible D gene is TRBD1 (6 bases). Trimming pared 3 bases from V and 2 bases from J, leaving 17 bases between. Germline assignment: CDR1 MDHEN and CDR2 SYDVKM. This CDR3 has 16 amino acids. In nucleotides, the CDR3 is TGTGCCAGCAGTTTGGGGGCGAGCACTCTTCCCTACGAGCAGTACTTC. The encoded protein is CASSLGASTLPYEQYF.

The gene calls are TRBV7-2 and TRBJ2-4; D is possibly TRBD1 (5 bases). Germline V gives CDR1 SGHTA, CDR2 FQGNSA. V lost 5 bases to trimming and J lost 0 bases, with 11 bases between them. The CDR3 totals 15 residues. The CDR3 DNA reads TGTGCCAGCAGCACGGACACTCTAGCCAAAAACATTCAGTACTTC. This codes for CASSTDTLAKNIQYF.